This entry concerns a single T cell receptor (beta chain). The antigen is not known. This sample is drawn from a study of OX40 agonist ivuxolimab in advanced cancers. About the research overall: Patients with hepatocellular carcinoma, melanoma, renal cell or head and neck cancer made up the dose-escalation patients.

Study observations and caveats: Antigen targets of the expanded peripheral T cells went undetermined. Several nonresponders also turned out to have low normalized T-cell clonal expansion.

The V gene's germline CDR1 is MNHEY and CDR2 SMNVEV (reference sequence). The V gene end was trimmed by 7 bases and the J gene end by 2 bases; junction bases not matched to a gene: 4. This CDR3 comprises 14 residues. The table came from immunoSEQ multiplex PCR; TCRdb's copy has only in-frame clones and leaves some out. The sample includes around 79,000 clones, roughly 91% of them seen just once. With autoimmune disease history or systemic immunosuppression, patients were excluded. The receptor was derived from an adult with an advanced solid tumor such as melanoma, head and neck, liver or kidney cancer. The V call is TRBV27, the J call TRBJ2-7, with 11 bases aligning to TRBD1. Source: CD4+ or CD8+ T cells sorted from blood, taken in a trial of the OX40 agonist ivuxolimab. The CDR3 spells CASIPGQGAYEQYF. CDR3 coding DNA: TGTGCCAGCATCCCGGGACAGGGGGCCTACGAGCAGTACTTC.